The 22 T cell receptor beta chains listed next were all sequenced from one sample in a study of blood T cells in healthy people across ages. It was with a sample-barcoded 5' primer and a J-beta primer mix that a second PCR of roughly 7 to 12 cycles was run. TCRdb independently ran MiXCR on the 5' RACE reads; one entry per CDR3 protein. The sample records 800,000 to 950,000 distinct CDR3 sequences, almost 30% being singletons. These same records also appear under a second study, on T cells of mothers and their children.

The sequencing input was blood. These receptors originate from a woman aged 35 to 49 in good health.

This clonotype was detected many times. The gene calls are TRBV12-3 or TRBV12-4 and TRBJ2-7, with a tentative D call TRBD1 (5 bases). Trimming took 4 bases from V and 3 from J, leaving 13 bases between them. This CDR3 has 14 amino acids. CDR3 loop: CASSYQGSLYEQYF. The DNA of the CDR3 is TGTGCCAGCAGTTATCAGGGCAGCCTCTACGAGCAGTACTTC.

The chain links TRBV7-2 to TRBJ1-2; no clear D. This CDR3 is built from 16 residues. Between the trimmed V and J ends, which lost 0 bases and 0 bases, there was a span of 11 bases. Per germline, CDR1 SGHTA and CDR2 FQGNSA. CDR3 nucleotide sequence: TGTGCCAGCAGCTTAGCTGGAGCAGCGACTAACTATGGCTACACCTTC. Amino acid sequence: CASSLAGAATNYGYTF. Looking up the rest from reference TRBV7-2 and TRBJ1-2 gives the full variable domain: GAGVSQSPSNKVTEKGKDVELRCDPISGHTALYWYRQSLGQGLEFLIYFQGNSAPDKSGLPSDRFSAERTGGSVSTLTIQRTQQEDSAVYLCASSLAGAATNYGYTFGSGTRLTVV.

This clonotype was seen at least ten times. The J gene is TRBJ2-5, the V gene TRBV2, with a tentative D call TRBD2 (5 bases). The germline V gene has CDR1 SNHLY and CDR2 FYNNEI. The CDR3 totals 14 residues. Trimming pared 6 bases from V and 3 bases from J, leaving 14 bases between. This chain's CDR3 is CASSPSWGEETQYF. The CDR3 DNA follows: TGTGCCAGCAGCCCCTCGTGGGGAGAAGAGACCCAGTACTTC. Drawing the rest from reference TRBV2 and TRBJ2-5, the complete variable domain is EPEVTQTPSHQVTQMGQEVILRCVPISNHLYFYWYRQILGQKVEFLVSFYNNEISEKSEIFDDQFSVERPDGSNFTLKIRSTKLEDSAMYFCASSPSWGEETQYFGPGTRLLVL.

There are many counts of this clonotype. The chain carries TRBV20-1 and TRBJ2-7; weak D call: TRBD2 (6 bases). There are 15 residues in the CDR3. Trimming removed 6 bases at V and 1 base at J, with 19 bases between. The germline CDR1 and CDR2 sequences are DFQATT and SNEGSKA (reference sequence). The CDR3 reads CSAAPGGTSSYEQYF. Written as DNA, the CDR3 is TGCAGTGCGGCCCCTGGCGGGACGAGTTCCTACGAGCAGTACTTC.

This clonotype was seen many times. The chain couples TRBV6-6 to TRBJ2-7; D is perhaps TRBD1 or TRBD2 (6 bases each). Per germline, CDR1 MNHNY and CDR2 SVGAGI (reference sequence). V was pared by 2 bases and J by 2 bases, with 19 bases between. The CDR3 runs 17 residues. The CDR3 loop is CASSYPGGEALTYEQYF. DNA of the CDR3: TGTGCCAGCAGTTACCCCGGGGGCGAGGCCCTAACCTACGAGCAGTACTTC.

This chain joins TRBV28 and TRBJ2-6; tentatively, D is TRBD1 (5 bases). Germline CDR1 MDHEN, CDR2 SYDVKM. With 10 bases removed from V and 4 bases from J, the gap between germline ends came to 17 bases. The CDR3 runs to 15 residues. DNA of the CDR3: TGTGCCACCTCTAAAACAGGATCCGGGGCCAACGTCCTGACTTTC. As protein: CATSKTGSGANVLTF.

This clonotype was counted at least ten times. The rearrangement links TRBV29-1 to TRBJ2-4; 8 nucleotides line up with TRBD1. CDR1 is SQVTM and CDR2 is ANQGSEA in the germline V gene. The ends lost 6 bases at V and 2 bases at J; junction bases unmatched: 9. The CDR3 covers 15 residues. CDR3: CSVSTGVESKNIQYF. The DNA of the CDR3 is TGCAGCGTATCGACAGGGGTTGAGTCCAAAAACATTCAGTACTTC.

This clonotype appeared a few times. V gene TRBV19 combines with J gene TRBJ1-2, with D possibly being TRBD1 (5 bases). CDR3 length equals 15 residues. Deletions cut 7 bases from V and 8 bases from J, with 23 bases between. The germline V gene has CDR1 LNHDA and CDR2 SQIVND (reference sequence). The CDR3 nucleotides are TGTGCCAGTATTCTATCCCCAGCCTGGGGCGGCGGCTACACCTTC. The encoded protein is CASILSPAWGGGYTF.

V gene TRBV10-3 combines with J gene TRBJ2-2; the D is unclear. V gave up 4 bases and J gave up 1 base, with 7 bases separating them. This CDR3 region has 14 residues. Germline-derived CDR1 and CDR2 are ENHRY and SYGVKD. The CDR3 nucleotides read TGTGCCATCAGTGCCTCGATGAACACCGGGGAGCTGTTTTTT. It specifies CAISASMNTGELFF.

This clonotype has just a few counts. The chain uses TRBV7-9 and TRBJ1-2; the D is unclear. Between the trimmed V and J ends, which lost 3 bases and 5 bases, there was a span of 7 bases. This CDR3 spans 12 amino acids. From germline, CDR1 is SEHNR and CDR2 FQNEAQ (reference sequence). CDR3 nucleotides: TGTGCCAGCAGCTTCCCGTTTTATGGCTACACCTTC. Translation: CASSFPFYGYTF.

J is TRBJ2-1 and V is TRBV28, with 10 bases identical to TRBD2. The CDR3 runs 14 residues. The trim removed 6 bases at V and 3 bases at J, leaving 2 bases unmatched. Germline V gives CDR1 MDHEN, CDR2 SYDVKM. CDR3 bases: TGTGCCAGCAGGCTAGCGGGGGTCTACAATGAGCAGTTCTTC. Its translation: CASRLAGVYNEQFF.

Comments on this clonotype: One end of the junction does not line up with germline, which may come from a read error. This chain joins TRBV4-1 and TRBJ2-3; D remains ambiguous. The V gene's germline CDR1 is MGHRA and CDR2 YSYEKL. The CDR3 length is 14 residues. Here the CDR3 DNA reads TGCGCCAACAGCCAAGCCCCGGGCGAAGATACGCAGTATTTT. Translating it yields CANSQAPGEDTQYF.

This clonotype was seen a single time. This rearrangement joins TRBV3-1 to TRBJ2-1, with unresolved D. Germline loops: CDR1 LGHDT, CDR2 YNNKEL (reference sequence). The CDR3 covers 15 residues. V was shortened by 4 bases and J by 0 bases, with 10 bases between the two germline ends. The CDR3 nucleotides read TGTGCCAGCAGCCCGATATATTCCTCCTACAATGAGCAGTTCTTC. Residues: CASSPIYSSYNEQFF.

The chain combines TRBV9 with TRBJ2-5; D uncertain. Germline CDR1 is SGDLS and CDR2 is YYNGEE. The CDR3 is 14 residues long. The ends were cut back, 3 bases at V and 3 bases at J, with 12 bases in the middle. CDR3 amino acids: CASSEKGWEETQYF. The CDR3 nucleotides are TGTGCCAGCAGCGAAAAGGGATGGGAAGAGACCCAGTACTTC.

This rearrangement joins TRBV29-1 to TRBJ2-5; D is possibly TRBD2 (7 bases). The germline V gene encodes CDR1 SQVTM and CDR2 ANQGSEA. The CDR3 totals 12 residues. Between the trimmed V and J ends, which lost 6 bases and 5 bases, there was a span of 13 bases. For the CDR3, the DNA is TGCAGCGTACGGGGAGGGGGGGAGACCCAGTACTTC. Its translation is CSVRGGGETQYF.

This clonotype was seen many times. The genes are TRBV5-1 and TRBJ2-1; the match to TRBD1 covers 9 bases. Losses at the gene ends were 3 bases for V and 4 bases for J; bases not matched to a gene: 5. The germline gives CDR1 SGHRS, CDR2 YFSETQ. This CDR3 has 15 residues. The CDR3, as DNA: TGCGCCAGCAGCTGGGGGACAGGGTGGTACAATGAGCAGTTCTTC. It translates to CASSWGTGWYNEQFF.

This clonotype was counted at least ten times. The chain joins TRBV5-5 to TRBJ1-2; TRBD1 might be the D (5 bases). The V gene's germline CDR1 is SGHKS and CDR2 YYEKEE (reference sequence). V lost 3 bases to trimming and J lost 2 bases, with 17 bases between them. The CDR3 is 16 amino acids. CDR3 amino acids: CASSSRRAKGNYGYTF. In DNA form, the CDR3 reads TGTGCCAGCAGCTCGAGGAGGGCTAAGGGGAACTATGGCTACACCTTC.

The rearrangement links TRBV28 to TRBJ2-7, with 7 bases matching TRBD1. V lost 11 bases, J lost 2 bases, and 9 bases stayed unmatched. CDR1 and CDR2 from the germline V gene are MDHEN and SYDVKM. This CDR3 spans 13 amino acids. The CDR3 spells CARRGQRTYEQYF. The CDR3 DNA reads TGTGCCCGTCGGGGACAGAGAACCTACGAGCAGTACTTC.

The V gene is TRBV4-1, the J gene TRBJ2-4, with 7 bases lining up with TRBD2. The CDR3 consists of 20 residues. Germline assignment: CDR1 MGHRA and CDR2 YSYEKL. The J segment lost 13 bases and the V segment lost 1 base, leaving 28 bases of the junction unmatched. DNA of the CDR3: TGCGCCAGCAGCCAAGTCGGACTTAGCGGGCCGGGTGGCTCCTACAATGAGCAGTACTTC. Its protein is CASSQVGLSGPGGSYNEQYF.

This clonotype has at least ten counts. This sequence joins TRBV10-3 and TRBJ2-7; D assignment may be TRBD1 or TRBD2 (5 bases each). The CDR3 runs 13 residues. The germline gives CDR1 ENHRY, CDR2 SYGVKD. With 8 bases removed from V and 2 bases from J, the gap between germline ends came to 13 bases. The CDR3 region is CAIVGDVTYEQYF. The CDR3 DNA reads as TGTGCCATCGTAGGGGACGTAACCTACGAGCAGTACTTC.

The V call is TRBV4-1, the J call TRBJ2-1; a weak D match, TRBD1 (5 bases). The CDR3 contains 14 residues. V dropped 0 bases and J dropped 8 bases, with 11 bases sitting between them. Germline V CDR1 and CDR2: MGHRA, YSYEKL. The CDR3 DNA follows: TGCGCCAGCAGCCAAGATCTTGACAGCGATGAGCAGTTCTTC. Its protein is CASSQDLDSDEQFF.

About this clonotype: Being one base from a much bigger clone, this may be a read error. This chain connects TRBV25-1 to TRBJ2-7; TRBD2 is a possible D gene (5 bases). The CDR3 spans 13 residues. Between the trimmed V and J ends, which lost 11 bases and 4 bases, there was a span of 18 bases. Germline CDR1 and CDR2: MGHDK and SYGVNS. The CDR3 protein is CADPTGFGYEQYF. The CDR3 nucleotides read TGTGCCGACCCTACGGGGTTTGGGTACGAGCAGTACTTC.